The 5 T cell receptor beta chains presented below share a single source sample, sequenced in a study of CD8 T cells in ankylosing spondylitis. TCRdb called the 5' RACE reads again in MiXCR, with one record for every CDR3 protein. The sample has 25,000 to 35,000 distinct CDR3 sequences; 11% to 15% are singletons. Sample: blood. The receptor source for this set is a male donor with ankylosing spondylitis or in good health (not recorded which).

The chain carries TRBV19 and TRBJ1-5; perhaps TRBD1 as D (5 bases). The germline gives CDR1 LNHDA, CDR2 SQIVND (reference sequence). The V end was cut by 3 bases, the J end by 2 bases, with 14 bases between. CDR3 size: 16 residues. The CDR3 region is CASSIGREGRNQPQHF. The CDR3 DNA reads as TGTGCCAGTAGTATTGGCAGGGAAGGGCGCAATCAGCCCCAGCATTTT.

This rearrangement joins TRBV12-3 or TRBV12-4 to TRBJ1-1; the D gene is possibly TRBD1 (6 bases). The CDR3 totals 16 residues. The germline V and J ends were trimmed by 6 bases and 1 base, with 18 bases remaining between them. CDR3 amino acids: CASSPLAGGRNTEAFF. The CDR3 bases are TGTGCCAGCAGCCCTCTAGCGGGGGGCAGGAACACTGAAGCTTTCTTT.

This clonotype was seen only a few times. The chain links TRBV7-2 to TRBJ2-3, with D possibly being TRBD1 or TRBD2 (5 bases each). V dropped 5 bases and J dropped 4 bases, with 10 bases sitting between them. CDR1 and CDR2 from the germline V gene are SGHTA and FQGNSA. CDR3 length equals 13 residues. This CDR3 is CASSLGPPDTQYF. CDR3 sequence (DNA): TGTGCCAGCAGCCTGGGACCTCCAGATACGCAGTATTTT.

The DNA of the CDR3 is TGCGCCAGCAGCCGAGGCGGGGTCTCAGACAATGAGCAGTTCTTC. Amino acids: CASSRGGVSDNEQFF. J is TRBJ2-1 and V is TRBV4-3, with TRBD2 as a possible D gene (6 bases). Per the germline V gene, CDR1 is LGHNA and CDR2 is YSLEER. V was shortened by 4 bases and J by 5 bases, with 15 bases between the two germline ends. This CDR3 comprises 15 residues.

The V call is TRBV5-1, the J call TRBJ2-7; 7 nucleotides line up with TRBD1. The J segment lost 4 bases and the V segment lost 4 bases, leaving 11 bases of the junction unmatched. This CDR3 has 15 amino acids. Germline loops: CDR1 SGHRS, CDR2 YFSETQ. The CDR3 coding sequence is TGCGCCAGCAGCGGTGGGACAGCGACCTATTACGAGCAGTACTTC. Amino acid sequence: CASSGGTATYYEQYF.